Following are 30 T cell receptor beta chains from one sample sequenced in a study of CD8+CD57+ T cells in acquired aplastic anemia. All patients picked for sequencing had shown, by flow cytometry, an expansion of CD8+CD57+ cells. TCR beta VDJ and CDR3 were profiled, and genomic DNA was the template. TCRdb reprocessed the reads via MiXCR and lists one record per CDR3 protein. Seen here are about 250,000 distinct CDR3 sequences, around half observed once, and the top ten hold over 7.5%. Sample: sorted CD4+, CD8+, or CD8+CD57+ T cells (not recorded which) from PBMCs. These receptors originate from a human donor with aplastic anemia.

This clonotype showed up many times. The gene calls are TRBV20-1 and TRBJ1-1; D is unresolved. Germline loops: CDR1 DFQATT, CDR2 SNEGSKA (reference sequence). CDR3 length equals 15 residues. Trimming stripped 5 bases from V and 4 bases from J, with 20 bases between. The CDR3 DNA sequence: TGCAGTGCTCTCCCCCCCGAGGAGGGAGGCACTGAAGCTTTCTTT. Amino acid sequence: CSALPPEEGGTEAFF.

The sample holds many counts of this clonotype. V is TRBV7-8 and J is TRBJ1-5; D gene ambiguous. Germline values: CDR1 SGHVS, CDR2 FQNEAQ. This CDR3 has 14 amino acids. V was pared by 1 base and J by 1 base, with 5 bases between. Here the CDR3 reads CASSLERSNQPQHF. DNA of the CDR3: TGTGCCAGCAGCTTAGAACGGAGCAATCAGCCCCAGCATTTT.

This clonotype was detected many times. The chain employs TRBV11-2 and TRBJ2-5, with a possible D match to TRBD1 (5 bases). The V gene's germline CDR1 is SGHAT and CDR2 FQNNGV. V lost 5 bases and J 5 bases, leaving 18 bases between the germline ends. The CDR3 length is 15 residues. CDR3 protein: CASSRTGGVGETQYF. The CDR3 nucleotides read TGTGCCAGCAGCCGTACAGGTGGGGTAGGGGAGACCCAGTACTTC.

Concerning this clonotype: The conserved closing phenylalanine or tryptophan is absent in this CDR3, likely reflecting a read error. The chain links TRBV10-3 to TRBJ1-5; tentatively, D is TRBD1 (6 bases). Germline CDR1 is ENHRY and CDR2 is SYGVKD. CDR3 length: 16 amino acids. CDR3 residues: CASSSGTPSSNQPQHS. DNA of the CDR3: TGTGCCAGCAGTTCGGGGACACCATCTAGCAATCAGCCCCAGCATTCT.

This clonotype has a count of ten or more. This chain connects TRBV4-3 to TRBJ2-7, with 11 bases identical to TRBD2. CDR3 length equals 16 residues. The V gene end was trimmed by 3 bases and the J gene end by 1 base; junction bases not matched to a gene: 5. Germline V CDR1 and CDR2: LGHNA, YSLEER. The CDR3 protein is CASSQDRTSGSYEQYF. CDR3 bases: TGCGCCAGCAGCCAGGACCGGACTAGCGGGTCCTACGAGCAGTACTTC.

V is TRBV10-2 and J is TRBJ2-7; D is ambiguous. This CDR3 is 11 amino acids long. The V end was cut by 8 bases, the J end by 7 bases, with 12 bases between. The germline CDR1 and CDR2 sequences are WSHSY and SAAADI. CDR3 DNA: TGCGCCAGCGCCTTGTCCCTGGAGCAGTACTTC. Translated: CASALSLEQYF.

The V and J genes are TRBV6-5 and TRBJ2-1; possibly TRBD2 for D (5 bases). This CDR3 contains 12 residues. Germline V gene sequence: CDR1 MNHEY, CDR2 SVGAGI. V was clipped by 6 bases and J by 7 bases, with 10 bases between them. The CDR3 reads CASRRAENEQFF. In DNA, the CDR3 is TGTGCCAGCAGGAGGGCAGAAAATGAGCAGTTCTTC.

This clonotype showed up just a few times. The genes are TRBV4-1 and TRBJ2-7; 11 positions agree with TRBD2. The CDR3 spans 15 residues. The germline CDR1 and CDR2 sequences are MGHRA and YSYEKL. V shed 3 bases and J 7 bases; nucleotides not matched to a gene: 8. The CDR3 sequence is CASSHPGLAVVEQYF. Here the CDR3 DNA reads TGCGCCAGCAGCCACCCGGGACTAGCGGTAGTAGAGCAGTACTTC.

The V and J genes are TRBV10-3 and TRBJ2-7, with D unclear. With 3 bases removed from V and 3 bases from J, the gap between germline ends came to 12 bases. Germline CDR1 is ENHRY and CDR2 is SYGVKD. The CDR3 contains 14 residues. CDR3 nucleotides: TGTGCCATCAGTGAAAGTGGGGTCATCTACGAGCAGTACTTC. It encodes CAISESGVIYEQYF.

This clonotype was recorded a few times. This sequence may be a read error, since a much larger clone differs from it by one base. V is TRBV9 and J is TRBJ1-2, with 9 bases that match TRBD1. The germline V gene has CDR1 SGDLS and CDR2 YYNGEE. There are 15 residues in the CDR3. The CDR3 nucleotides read TGTGCCAGCAGCCCGGGACAGGGAAGTAACTATGGCCACACCTTC. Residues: CASSPGQGSNYGHTF.

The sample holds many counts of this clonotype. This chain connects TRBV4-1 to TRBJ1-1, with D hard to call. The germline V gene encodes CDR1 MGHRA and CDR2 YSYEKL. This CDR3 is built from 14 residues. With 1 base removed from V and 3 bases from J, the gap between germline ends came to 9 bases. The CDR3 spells CASSQVEGDTEAFF. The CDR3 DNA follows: TGCGCCAGCAGCCAAGTGGAGGGTGACACTGAAGCTTTCTTT.

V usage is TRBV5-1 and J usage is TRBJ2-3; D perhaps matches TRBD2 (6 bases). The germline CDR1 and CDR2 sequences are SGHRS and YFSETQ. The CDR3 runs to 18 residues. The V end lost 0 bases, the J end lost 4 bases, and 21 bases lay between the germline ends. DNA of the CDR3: TGCGCCAGCAGCTTGGTAGGTCGGGCTAGCGATTTTGCAGATACGCAGTATTTT. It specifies CASSLVGRASDFADTQYF.

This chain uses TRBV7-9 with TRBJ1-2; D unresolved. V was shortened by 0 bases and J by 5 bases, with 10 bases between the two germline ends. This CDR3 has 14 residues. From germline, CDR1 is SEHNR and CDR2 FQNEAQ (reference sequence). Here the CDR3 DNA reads TGTGCCAGCAGCTTAGCGGCAAGGAAGTATGGCTACACCTTC. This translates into CASSLAARKYGYTF.

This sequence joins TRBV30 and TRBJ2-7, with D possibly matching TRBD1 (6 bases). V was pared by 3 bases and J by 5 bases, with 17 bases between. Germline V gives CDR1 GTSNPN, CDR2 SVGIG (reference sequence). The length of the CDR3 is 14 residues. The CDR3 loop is CAWSAPGTYHEQYF. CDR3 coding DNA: TGTGCCTGGAGCGCCCCCGGGACATATCACGAGCAGTACTTC.

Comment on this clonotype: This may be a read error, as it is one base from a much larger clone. CDR3 sequence: CATRTGSVSPLHF. The CDR3 nucleotides are TGTGCCACCAGGACAGGGTCAGTTTCACCCCTCCACTTT. The chain uses TRBV24-1 and TRBJ1-6, with 7 bases lining up with TRBD1. Looked up from germline, CDR1 is KGHDR and CDR2 is SFDVKD. This CDR3 comprises 13 residues. V dropped 7 bases and J dropped 9; count of bases not matched to a gene: 5.

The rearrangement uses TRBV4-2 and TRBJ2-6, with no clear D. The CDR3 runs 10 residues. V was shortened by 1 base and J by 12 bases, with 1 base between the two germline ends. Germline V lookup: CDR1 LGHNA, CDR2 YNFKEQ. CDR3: CASSQAVLTF. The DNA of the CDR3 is TGTGCCAGCAGCCAAGCCGTCCTGACTTTC.

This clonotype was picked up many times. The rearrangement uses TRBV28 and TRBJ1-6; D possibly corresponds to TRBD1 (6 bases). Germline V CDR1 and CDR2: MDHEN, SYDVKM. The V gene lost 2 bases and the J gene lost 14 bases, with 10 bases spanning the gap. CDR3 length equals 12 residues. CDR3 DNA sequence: TGTGCCAGCAGTTTAGGAAGGGACACCCTCCACTTT. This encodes CASSLGRDTLHF.

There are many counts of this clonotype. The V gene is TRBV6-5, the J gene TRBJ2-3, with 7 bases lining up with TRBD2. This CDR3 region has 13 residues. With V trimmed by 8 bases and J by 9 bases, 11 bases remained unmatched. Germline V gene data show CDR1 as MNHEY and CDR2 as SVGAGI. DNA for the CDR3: TGTGCCAGCGGTCCCTCCCAGCGGGGCACGCAGTATTTT. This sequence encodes CASGPSQRGTQYF.

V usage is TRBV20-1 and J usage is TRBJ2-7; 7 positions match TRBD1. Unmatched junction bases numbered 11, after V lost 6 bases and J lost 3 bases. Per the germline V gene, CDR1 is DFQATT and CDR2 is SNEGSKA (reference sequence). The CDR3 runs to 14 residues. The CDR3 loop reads CSALVGTDRYEQYF. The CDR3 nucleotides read TGCAGTGCCCTGGTTGGGACAGATCGCTACGAGCAGTACTTC.

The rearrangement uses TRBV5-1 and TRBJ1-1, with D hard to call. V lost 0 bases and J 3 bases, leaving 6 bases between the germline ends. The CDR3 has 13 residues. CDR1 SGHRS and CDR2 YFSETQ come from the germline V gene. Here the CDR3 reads CASSLDQDTEAFF. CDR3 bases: TGCGCCAGCAGCTTGGATCAAGACACTGAAGCTTTCTTT.

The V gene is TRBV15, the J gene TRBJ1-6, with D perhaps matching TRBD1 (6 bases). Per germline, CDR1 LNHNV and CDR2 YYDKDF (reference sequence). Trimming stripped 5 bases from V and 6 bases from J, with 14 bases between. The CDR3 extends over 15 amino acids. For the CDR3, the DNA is TGTGCCACCAGCTCAAGGACAGTCGGTAATTCACCCCTCCACTTT. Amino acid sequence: CATSSRTVGNSPLHF.

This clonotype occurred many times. The CDR3 bases are TGTGCCAGCAGCGTAGCGGGGGCTTACACCGGGGAGCTGTTTTTT. It is translated as CASSVAGAYTGELFF. The chain links TRBV9 to TRBJ2-2, with D perhaps TRBD1 or TRBD2 (6 bases each). Trimming cost V 0 bases and J 3 bases, with 9 bases left between them. The CDR3 has 15 amino acids. Germline V gene sequence: CDR1 SGDLS, CDR2 YYNGEE.

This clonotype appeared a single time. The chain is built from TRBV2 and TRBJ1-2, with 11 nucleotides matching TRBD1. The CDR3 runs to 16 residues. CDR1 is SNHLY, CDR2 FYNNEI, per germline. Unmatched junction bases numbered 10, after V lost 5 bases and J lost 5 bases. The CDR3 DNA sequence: TGTGCCAGCAGTCGGGACAGGGGGAGGGGGGATTATGGCTACACCTTC. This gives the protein CASSRDRGRGDYGYTF. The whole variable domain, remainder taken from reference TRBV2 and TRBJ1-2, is EPEVTQTPSHQVTQMGQEVILRCVPISNHLYFYWYRQILGQKVEFLVSFYNNEISEKSEIFDDQFSVERPDGSNFTLKIRSTKLEDSAMYFCASSRDRGRGDYGYTFGSGTRLTVV.

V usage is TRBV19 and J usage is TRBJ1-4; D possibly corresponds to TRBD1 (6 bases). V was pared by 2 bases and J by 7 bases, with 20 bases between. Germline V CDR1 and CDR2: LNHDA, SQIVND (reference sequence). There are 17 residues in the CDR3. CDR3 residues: CASSIRGAGARFEKLFF. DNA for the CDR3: TGTGCCAGTAGTATACGAGGAGCGGGGGCGCGTTTTGAAAAACTGTTTTTT.

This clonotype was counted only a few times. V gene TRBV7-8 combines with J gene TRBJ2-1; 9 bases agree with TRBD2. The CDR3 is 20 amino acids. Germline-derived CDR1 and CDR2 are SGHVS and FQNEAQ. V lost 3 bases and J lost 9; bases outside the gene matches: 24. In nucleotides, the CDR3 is TGTGCCAGCAGCTTCCTTTATATTTTGCGGGAGGGGGACGGGGAAAGTGAGCAGTTCTTC. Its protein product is CASSFLYILREGDGESEQFF.

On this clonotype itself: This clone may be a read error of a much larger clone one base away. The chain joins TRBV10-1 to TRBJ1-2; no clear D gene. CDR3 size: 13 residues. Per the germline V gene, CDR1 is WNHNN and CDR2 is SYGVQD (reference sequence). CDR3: CASSHSLFYGYTF. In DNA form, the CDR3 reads TGTGCCAGCAGTCACTCGCTGTTCTATGGCTACACCTTC.

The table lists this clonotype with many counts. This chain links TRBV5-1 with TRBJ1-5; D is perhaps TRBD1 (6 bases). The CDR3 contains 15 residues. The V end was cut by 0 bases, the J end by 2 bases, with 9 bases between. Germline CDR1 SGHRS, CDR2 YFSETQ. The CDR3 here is CASSLGAGGNQPQHF. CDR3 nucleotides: TGCGCCAGCAGCTTGGGGGCAGGGGGCAATCAGCCCCAGCATTTT. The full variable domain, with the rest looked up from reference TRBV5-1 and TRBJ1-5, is KAGVTQTPRYLIKTRGQQVTLSCSPISGHRSVSWYQQTPGQGLQFLFEYFSETQRNKGNFPGRFSGRQFSNSRSEMNVSTLELGDSALYLCASSLGAGGNQPQHFGDGTRLSIL.

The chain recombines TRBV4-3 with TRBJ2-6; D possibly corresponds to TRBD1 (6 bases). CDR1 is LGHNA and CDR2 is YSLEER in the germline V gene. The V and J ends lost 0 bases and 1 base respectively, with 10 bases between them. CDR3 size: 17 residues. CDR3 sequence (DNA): TGCGCCAGCAGCCAAGATCCCCAGGGGTCTGGGGCCAACGTCCTGACTTTC. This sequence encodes CASSQDPQGSGANVLTF.

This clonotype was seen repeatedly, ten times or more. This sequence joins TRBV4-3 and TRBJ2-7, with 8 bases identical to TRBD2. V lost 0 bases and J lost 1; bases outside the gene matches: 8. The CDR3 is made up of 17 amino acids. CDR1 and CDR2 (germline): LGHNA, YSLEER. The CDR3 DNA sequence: TGCGCCAGCAGCCAAGATAGTCTAGCGGGTCCTTCCTACGAGCAGTACTTC. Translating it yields CASSQDSLAGPSYEQYF.

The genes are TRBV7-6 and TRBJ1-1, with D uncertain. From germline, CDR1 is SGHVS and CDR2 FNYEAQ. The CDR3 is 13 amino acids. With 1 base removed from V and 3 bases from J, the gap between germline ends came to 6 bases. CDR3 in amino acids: CASSLGLDTEAFF. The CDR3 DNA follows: TGTGCCAGCAGCTTAGGTCTGGACACTGAAGCTTTCTTT. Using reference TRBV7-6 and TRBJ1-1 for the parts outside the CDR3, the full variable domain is GAGVSQSPRYKVTKRGQDVALRCDPISGHVSLYWYRQALGQGPEFLTYFNYEAQQDKSGLPNDRFSAERPEGSISTLTIQRTEQRDSAMYRCASSLGLDTEAFFGQGTRLTVV.